The 5 T cell receptor beta chains listed next were all sequenced from one sample in a study of cytomegalovirus exposure and HLA in healthy donors. Primers for the PCR totalled 60 Vbeta and 13 Jbeta. The data were produced by immunoSEQ multiplex PCR, yet TCRdb's version contains in-frame clones alone and is incomplete. This table has roughly 170,000 clones, 70% to 80% appearing once. The source material was PBMCs. All receptors come from a female donor in good health and CMV-seronegative.

This chain connects TRBV18 to TRBJ1-2; D is ambiguous. Trimming stripped 6 bases from V and 3 bases from J, with 11 bases between. The CDR3 covers 13 residues. CDR1 is KGHSH and CDR2 is LQKENI in the germline V gene. This chain's CDR3 is CASSSGADYGYTF. CDR3 DNA: TGTGCCAGCTCCTCTGGCGCGGACTATGGCTACACCTTC.

This rearrangement joins TRBV10-3 to TRBJ2-7; TRBD2 is a possible D gene (7 bases). The V end lost 10 bases, the J end lost 2 bases, and 24 bases lay between the germline ends. This CDR3 spans 16 amino acids. Germline V lookup: CDR1 ENHRY, CDR2 SYGVKD. The CDR3 coding sequence is TGTGCCACCACACGAGAGGGGGGAGGGAGGACCTACGAGCAGTACTTC. As protein: CATTREGGGRTYEQYF.

This chain joins TRBV4-1 and TRBJ1-1; D remains ambiguous. Germline V lookup: CDR1 MGHRA, CDR2 YSYEKL. Trimming shortened V by 3 bases and J by 0 bases, and 8 bases separated the two germline ends. The CDR3 spans 14 residues. CDR3 sequence: CASSQETVNTEAFF. The DNA for the CDR3 is TGCGCCAGCAGCCAGGAGACGGTGAACACTGAAGCTTTCTTT.

The chain links TRBV30 to TRBJ2-3, with 7 bases aligning to TRBD2. Germline lookup yields CDR1 GTSNPN and CDR2 SVGIG (reference sequence). The junction had 10 bases not matched to a gene; V was cut back by 5 bases and J by 2 bases. The CDR3 is made up of 15 amino acids. The DNA of the CDR3 is TGTGCCTGGGCCGGGAGGAGCGATTTCACAGATACGCAGTATTTT. Translated: CAWAGRSDFTDTQYF.

The V gene is TRBV7-3, the J gene TRBJ1-2; possible D gene TRBD1, 6 bases. Germline loops: CDR1 SGHTA, CDR2 FQGTGA. The CDR3 length is 12 residues. V lost 5 bases and J lost 6, with 10 bases in between. As DNA, the CDR3 is TGTGCCAGCAGCCGCCCAGGGGATGGCTACACCTTC. Amino acid sequence: CASSRPGDGYTF.